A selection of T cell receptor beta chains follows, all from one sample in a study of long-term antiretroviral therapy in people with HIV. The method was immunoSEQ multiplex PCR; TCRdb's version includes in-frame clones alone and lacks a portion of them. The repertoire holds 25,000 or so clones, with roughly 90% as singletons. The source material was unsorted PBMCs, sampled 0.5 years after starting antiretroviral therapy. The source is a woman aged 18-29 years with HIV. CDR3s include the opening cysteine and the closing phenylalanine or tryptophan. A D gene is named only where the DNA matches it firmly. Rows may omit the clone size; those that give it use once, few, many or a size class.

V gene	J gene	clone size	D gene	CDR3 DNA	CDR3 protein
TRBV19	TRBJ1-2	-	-	TGTGCCACCATTAATTGGGACGGCCCTTATGGCTACACCTTC	CATINWDGPYGYTF
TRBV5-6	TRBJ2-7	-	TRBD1	TGTGCCAGCAGCTTGGGGGGGACAGCTACCTACGAGCAGTACTTC	CASSLGGTATYEQYF
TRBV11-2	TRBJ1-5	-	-	TGTGCCAGCAGCCCCGGCCTTATAGGCAATCAGCCCCAGCATTTT	CASSPGLIGNQPQHF
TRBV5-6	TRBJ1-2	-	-	TGTGCCAGCAGCCCTGGGACTCTGCAGAACTATGGCTACACCTTC	CASSPGTLQNYGYTF
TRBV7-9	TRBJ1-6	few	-	TGTGCCAGCAGCTCCCATGATAAAGGCGGGGTGGGATCACCCCTCCACTTT	CASSSHDKGGVGSPLHF
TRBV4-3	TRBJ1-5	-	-	TGCGCCAGCAGCCAAGATAGAGGACCGCAGCCCCAGCATTTT	CASSQDRGPQPQHF
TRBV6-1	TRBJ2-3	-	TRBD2	TGTGCCAGCAGTGAACTAGCGGGAGGAGGCCCAGATACGCAGTATTTT	CASSELAGGGPDTQYF
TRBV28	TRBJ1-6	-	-	TGTGCCAGCAGCCCCTCAGGGACCTATAATTCACCCCTCCACTTT	CASSPSGTYNSPLHF
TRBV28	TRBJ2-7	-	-	TGTGCCAGCAGTTCTAAGCGGGCGACCTCCTACGAGCAGTACTTC	CASSSKRATSYEQYF
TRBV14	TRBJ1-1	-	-	TGTGCCACCAGCTTAAGGGAGGGGATCACTGAAGCTTTCTTT	CATSLREGITEAFF
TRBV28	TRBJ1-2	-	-	TGTGCCACTGAGAAGACGGGATATCCCTATGGCTACACCTTC	CATEKTGYPYGYTF
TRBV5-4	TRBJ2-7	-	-	TGTGCCAGCAGCTTGGGGGAGACCGTTGCCTACGAGCAGTACTTC	CASSLGETVAYEQYF
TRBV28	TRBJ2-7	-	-	TGTGCCAGCAGTTTAAATTCGGTGCATTACGAGCAGTACTTC	CASSLNSVHYEQYF
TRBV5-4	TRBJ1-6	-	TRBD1	TGTGCCAGCAGCCCTAGACAGGGGAGTTCACCCCTCCACTTT	CASSPRQGSSPLHF
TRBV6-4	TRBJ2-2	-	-	TGTGCCAGCAGTGACTCGTCTACCGGGAGTAATCCCGGGGAGCTGTTTTTT	CASSDSSTGSNPGELFF
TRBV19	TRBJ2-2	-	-	TGTGCCAGTAGTATCGGAGGCGGGGAGCTGTTTTTT	CASSIGGGELFF
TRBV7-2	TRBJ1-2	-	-	TGTGCCAGCAGCTATCTAAGGACCTCGAACTATGGCTACACCTTC	CASSYLRTSNYGYTF
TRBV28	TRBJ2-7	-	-	TGTGCCAGCACCCAAAGCACGCTCCGGGACGAGCAGTACTTC	CASTQSTLRDEQYF
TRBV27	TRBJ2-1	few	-	TGTGCCAGCAGGGGAGCGGTTTCCTACAATGAGCAGTTCTTC	CASRGAVSYNEQFF
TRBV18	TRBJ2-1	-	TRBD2	TGTGCCAGCTCACCACTAGCGGGAGGCTCCTACAATGAGCAGTTCTTC	CASSPLAGGSYNEQFF
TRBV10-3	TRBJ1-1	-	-	TGTGCCATCAAGACGGGGGGTGCTGAAGCTTTCTTT	CAIKTGGAEAFF
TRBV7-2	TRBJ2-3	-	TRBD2	TGTGCCAGCAGCCCAACTAGCGGGAGGGCTCTCGATACGCAGTATTTT	CASSPTSGRALDTQYF
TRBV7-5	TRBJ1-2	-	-	TGTGCCAGAAGCCAAACCCGACAGCCAAACGTTTCCTCAGGTGATGGCTACACCTTC	CARSQTRQPNVSSGDGYTF
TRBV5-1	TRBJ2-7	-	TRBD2	TGCGCCAGCAGCCCCCCGACTAGCCATTACGAGCAGTACTTC	CASSPPTSHYEQYF